Listed below are T cell receptor beta chains from one sample, sequenced in a study of control samples from healthy donors and cancer patients. Profiling relied on immunoSEQ multiplex PCR, and the TCRdb table lists in-frame clones only, not all of them. The sample has more than 75,000 clones; 85% to 90% are singletons. Sample: PBMCs. The receptors shown here come from a woman aged 55-75 years with head and neck cancer. Both conserved end residues are part of each CDR3. The D gene is left open where the match is weak. Clone size appears in some rows only: once, few, many, or a class for an expanded clone.

size	D	V	J	CDR3	DNA
NA	NA	TRBV5-1	TRBJ2-2	CASSLSAELNTGELFF	TGCGCCAGCAGCTTATCGGCCGAATTGAACACCGGGGAGCTGTTTTTT
NA	NA	TRBV5-4	TRBJ1-2	CASSLEPFYGYTF	TGTGCCAGCAGCTTGGAGCCCTTCTATGGCTACACCTTC
NA	NA	TRBV30	TRBJ2-7	CAWSNRHEQYF	TGTGCCTGGAGCAACAGACACGAGCAGTACTTC
NA	NA	TRBV18	TRBJ2-7	CASSPPVSYEQYF	TGTGCCAGCTCACCACCTGTAAGCTACGAGCAGTACTTC
once	NA	TRBV6-5	TRBJ1-5	CASSYNTGASQHF	TGTGCCAGCAGTTACAACACAGGTGCAAGCCAGCATTTT
NA	NA	TRBV28	TRBJ2-5	CASSLGLTGGTQYF	TGTGCCAGCAGTTTGGGACTTACCGGGGGGACCCAGTACTTC
NA	NA	TRBV28	TRBJ2-7	CASRPHTYEQYF	TGTGCCAGCAGACCCCATACCTACGAGCAGTACTTC
NA	NA	TRBV15	TRBJ1-1	CATSRGRAGANTEAFF	TGTGCCACCAGTCGGGGAAGGGCGGGGGCTAACACTGAAGCTTTCTTT
NA	NA	TRBV5-6	TRBJ2-7	CASSIGWEQYF	TGTGCCAGCAGTATTGGATGGGAGCAGTACTTC
NA	TRBD2	TRBV5-4	TRBJ2-1	CASSSGGGSSYNEQFF	TGTGCCAGCAGCTCCGGTGGCGGGAGCTCCTACAATGAGCAGTTCTTC
few	NA	TRBV25-1	TRBJ1-1	CASSGLEGGDTEAFF	TGTGCCAGCAGTGGGTTGGAGGGTGGCGACACTGAAGCTTTCTTT
NA	NA	TRBV3-1/TRBV3-2	TRBJ2-7	CASRGSVRQYF	TGTGCCAGCAGGGGTAGCGTCCGGCAGTACTTC
NA	NA	TRBV7-6	TRBJ2-7	CASSLQLAGEQYF	TGTGCCAGCAGCTTACAACTAGCAGGCGAGCAGTACTTC
NA	TRBD2	TRBV7-2	TRBJ2-1	CASSPQREAGGPKEQFF	TGTGCCAGCAGCCCACAACGAGAGGCGGGAGGGCCTAAGGAGCAGTTCTTC
NA	TRBD1	TRBV19	TRBJ2-3	CASSALNGVRTGVDGDTDTQYF	TGTGCCAGTAGTGCCTTAAATGGCGTCAGGACAGGGGTGGATGGAGACACAGATACGCAGTATTTT
NA	NA	TRBV5-1	TRBJ2-1	CASSLERDTYNEQFF	TGCGCCAGCAGCTTGGAGCGAGACACCTACAATGAGCAGTTCTTC
NA	NA	TRBV11-2	TRBJ1-5	CASSAGYSNQPQHF	TGTGCCAGCAGCGCCGGTTATAGCAATCAGCCCCAGCATTTT
NA	NA	TRBV12-3/TRBV12-4	TRBJ2-7	CASGLQSSYEQYF	TGTGCCAGCGGGTTGCAAAGCTCCTACGAGCAGTACTTC
NA	NA	TRBV9	TRBJ2-7	CASSVGQGIYEQYF	TGTGCCAGCAGCGTGGGGCAGGGTATTTACGAGCAGTACTTC
NA	NA	TRBV19	TRBJ2-3	CASSIVLVGAPDTQYF	TGTGCCAGTAGTATAGTACTCGTCGGCGCTCCAGATACGCAGTATTTT
NA	TRBD1	TRBV7-2	TRBJ1-2	CASRGRDRSYGYTF	TGTGCCAGCAGAGGCCGGGACAGGAGCTATGGCTACACCTTC
NA	NA	TRBV19	TRBJ2-1	CASREGQGLAHEQFF	TGTGCCAGTAGGGAAGGACAGGGACTAGCCCATGAGCAGTTCTTC
NA	TRBD2	TRBV5-1	TRBJ2-7	CASSSEGLAGNEQYF	TGCGCCAGCAGCTCAGAGGGACTAGCAGGCAACGAGCAGTACTTC
NA	NA	TRBV18	TRBJ2-1	CASSNKGGARSYNEQFF	TGTGCCAGCTCAAATAAAGGTGGGGCTCGGTCCTACAATGAGCAGTTCTTC
NA	NA	TRBV7-6	TRBJ1-4	CASSLGAGFGEKLFF	TGTGCCAGCAGCTTAGGGGCAGGGTTTGGAGAAAAACTGTTTTTT
NA	TRBD1	TRBV3-1/TRBV3-2	TRBJ1-6	CASSPRGGSAGNSPLHF	TGTGCCAGCAGCCCTCGAGGGGGCTCGGCAGGCAATTCACCCCTCCACTTT
NA	NA	TRBV27	TRBJ2-3	CASSLGLRARTDTQYF	TGTGCCAGCAGTTTAGGGCTCAGGGCCCGCACAGATACGCAGTATTTT
NA	NA	TRBV3-1/TRBV3-2	TRBJ2-3	CASSRGLPRTDTQYF	TGTGCCAGCAGTCGGGGACTCCCCCGCACAGATACGCAGTATTTT
once	NA	TRBV25-1	TRBJ2-2	CASRGGSEGAGELFF	TGTGCCAGCAGGGGGGGCAGCGAAGGCGCCGGGGAGCTGTTTTTT
NA	NA	TRBV11-2	TRBJ1-2	CASRPDRAMGYTF	TGTGCCAGCAGACCCGACCGGGCGATGGGCTACACCTTC
NA	TRBD1	TRBV7-3	TRBJ1-2	CASSLTRQGDSYGYTF	TGTGCCAGCAGCTTAACCCGACAGGGGGACAGCTATGGCTACACCTTC
NA	NA	TRBV28	TRBJ1-1	CASSPLTPQGTEAFF	TGTGCCAGCAGCCCCTTAACACCGCAGGGTACTGAAGCTTTCTTT
NA	TRBD1	TRBV7-2	TRBJ2-7	CASSLRGGLNEQYF	TGTGCCAGCAGCTTAAGAGGGGGCCTAAACGAGCAGTACTTC
NA	NA	TRBV28	TRBJ1-6	CASRPDSLPLHF	TGTGCCAGCCGCCCAGACTCACTCCCCCTCCACTTT
few	TRBD1	TRBV6-5	TRBJ1-2	CASSYLGQGGYTF	TGTGCCAGCAGTTATTTGGGACAGGGTGGCTACACCTTC
NA	TRBD1	TRBV9	TRBJ2-2	CASRSGQGTAGELFF	TGTGCCAGCAGGTCGGGACAGGGGACCGCCGGGGAGCTGTTTTTT
NA	NA	TRBV4-3	TRBJ1-3	CASSSSAGNTIYF	TGCGCCAGCAGCTCCAGCGCCGGAAACACCATATATTTT
NA	NA	TRBV30	TRBJ1-1	CAWGGWGKDTEAFF	TGTGCCTGGGGGGGTTGGGGGAAGGACACTGAAGCTTTCTTT
NA	TRBD1	TRBV6-5	TRBJ2-7	CASSKRQGGYEQYF	TGTGCCAGCAGTAAGCGACAGGGTGGTTACGAGCAGTACTTC
NA	TRBD2	TRBV5-4	TRBJ2-1	CASSSGLAGVWEQFF	TGTGCCAGCAGCTCAGGACTAGCGGGAGTGTGGGAGCAGTTCTTC
NA	TRBD2	TRBV9	TRBJ2-1	CASSVLTSVYHEQFF	TGTGCCAGCAGCGTATTGACTAGCGTCTATCATGAGCAGTTCTTC
once	NA	TRBV7-2	TRBJ2-3	CASSSPNGDTQYF	TGTGCCAGCAGTTCCCCTAACGGTGATACGCAGTATTTT
NA	TRBD2	TRBV3-1/TRBV3-2	TRBJ2-7	CASSSTLAADHEQYF	TGTGCCAGCAGCTCTACTCTAGCGGCCGACCACGAGCAGTACTTC
NA	TRBD1	TRBV30	TRBJ1-5	CAWSMGQHNQPQHF	TGTGCCTGGAGTATGGGACAGCACAATCAGCCCCAGCATTTT
NA	TRBD1	TRBV7-6	TRBJ2-6	CASSLVLTGGFMFSGANVLTF	TGTGCCAGCAGCTTAGTTCTGACAGGGGGGTTTATGTTTTCTGGGGCCAACGTCCTGACTTTC
once	TRBD2	TRBV3-1/TRBV3-2	TRBJ2-2	CASSPLAAGELFF	TGTGCCAGCAGCCCCCTAGCGGCCGGGGAGCTGTTTTTT
NA	NA	TRBV28	TRBJ1-6	CASSFLGEGNSPLHF	TGTGCCAGCAGTTTTCTGGGAGAGGGGAATTCACCCCTCCACTTT